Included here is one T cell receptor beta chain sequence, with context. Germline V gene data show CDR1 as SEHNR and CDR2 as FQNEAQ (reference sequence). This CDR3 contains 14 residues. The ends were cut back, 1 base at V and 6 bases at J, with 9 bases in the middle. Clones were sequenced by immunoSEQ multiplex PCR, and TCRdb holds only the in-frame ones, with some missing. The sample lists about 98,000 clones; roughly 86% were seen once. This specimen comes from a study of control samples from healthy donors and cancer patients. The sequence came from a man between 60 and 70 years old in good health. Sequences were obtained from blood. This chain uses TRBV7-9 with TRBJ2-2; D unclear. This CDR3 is CASSLGSGAGELFF. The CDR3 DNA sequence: TGTGCCAGCAGCTTAGGGAGTGGGGCCGGGGAGCTGTTTTTT.